What follows are 5 T cell receptor beta chains derived from one specimen sequenced in a study of identifying expanded T cells in peripheral blood. Method: immunoSEQ multiplex PCR; TCRdb's copy keeps in-frame clones and lacks some. The repertoire consists of about 100,000 clones, with around 90% occurring once and the leading ten covering approximately 5.7%. Sequenced: blood. These receptors came from a person between 18 and 70 years old in good health.

The J gene is TRBJ2-1, the V gene TRBV5-4; a possible D gene is TRBD2 (5 bases). Germline assignment: CDR1 SGHNT and CDR2 YYREEE (reference sequence). This CDR3 spans 14 amino acids. V gave up 4 bases and J gave up 4 bases, with 12 bases separating them. The CDR3, as DNA: TGTGCCAGCAGCATTGGAGGCCCATACAATGAGCAGTTCTTC. This encodes CASSIGGPYNEQFF.

The chain combines TRBV19 with TRBJ1-2; D is unclear. CDR3 size: 15 residues. CDR1 is LNHDA, CDR2 SQIVND, per germline (reference sequence). Trimming left V 0 bases short and J 5 bases short, with 13 bases between. CDR3 residues: CASSIDWPSVYGYTF. The DNA for the CDR3 is TGTGCCAGTAGTATAGATTGGCCCAGCGTTTATGGCTACACCTTC.

CDR3 nucleotide sequence: TGTGCCAGCAGTAGGACAGGGAACTATGGCTACACCTTC. As protein: CASSRTGNYGYTF. The chain couples TRBV28 to TRBJ1-2, with 8 bases lining up with TRBD1. The germline gives CDR1 MDHEN, CDR2 SYDVKM. V lost 5 bases, J lost 2 bases, and 1 base stayed unmatched. This CDR3 is 13 amino acids long.

The rearrangement joins TRBV27 to TRBJ1-5, with TRBD1 matching 7 bases. The CDR3 extends over 14 amino acids. V lost 6 bases and J lost 9; bases outside the gene matches: 11. Germline V CDR1 and CDR2: MNHEY, SMNVEV (reference sequence). The CDR3 region has the DNA TGTGCCAGCAGCACATCAACAGGGGTTCGGCCCCAGCATTTT. It encodes CASSTSTGVRPQHF.

The chain couples TRBV15 to TRBJ2-5, with no clear D. V lost 0 bases and J 5 bases, leaving 13 bases between the germline ends. Germline CDR1 LNHNV, CDR2 YYDKDF (reference sequence). This CDR3 contains 15 residues. CDR3 sequence: CATSRDPTRSETQYF. The CDR3 nucleotides are TGTGCCACCAGCAGAGATCCGACCAGGAGTGAGACCCAGTACTTC.